This is a list of T cell receptor beta chains from one sample in a study of T cell responses to AZD1222 COVID-19 vaccine. Profiling relied on immunoSEQ multiplex PCR, and the TCRdb table lists in-frame clones only, not all of them. The data contain 120,000 to 150,000 clones, about 93% of them singletons. The specimen comprised peripheral blood, sampled on day 0 of AZD1222 vaccination. The receptor set was obtained from an adult in good health. Both conserved end residues are part of each CDR3. The order of the fields is clone size, D gene, V gene, J gene, CDR3 DNA, CDR3 protein. The D gene is left open where the match is weak. Not every row has a clone size; where given, it reads once, few, many or a size class.

clone_size: -
d_call: TRBD2
v_call: TRBV6-2/TRBV6-3
j_call: TRBJ2-1
cdr3_nt: TGTGCCAGCAGTCACAGGACTAGCGGGGGACGAAATGAGCAGTTCTTC
cdr3_aa: CASSHRTSGGRNEQFF

clone_size: -
d_call: TRBD1
v_call: TRBV28
j_call: TRBJ1-2
cdr3_nt: TGTGCCAGCAGTTTTACAGGGGGATACTATGGCTACACCTTC
cdr3_aa: CASSFTGGYYGYTF

clone_size: -
d_call: -
v_call: TRBV4-3
j_call: TRBJ1-2
cdr3_nt: TGCGCCAGCAGCCAAGATGGGGGGGCTAACTATGGCTACACCTTC
cdr3_aa: CASSQDGGANYGYTF

clone_size: -
d_call: TRBD1
v_call: TRBV24-1
j_call: TRBJ2-3
cdr3_nt: TGTGCCACCCGGGACAGGTACGCAGATACGCAGTATTTT
cdr3_aa: CATRDRYADTQYF

clone_size: few
d_call: TRBD1
v_call: TRBV28
j_call: TRBJ1-5
cdr3_nt: TGTGCCAGCAGTCCCGTAGGACAGGGAACCCAGCCCCAGCATTTT
cdr3_aa: CASSPVGQGTQPQHF

clone_size: -
d_call: -
v_call: TRBV18
j_call: TRBJ1-3
cdr3_nt: TGTGCCAGCTCACCACGAGTTGTAAACACCATATATTTT
cdr3_aa: CASSPRVVNTIYF

clone_size: -
d_call: -
v_call: TRBV12-3/TRBV12-4
j_call: TRBJ2-2
cdr3_nt: TGTGCCAGCAGTTCGGCTACCCGGGAGCTGTTTTTT
cdr3_aa: CASSSATRELFF

clone_size: -
d_call: -
v_call: TRBV15
j_call: TRBJ2-7
cdr3_nt: TGTGCCACCAGCATAGTCTTAGGGTCCTACGAGCAGTACTTC
cdr3_aa: CATSIVLGSYEQYF

clone_size: -
d_call: -
v_call: TRBV19
j_call: TRBJ2-5
cdr3_nt: TGTGCCAGTTCTACCGAGGGGGACACCTACCAAGAGACCCAGTACTTC
cdr3_aa: CASSTEGDTYQETQYF

clone_size: once
d_call: -
v_call: TRBV13
j_call: TRBJ1-1
cdr3_nt: TGTGCCAGCAGCTTAAGGCTCCTAAAGAGGGACACTGAAGCTTTCTTT
cdr3_aa: CASSLRLLKRDTEAFF

clone_size: -
d_call: -
v_call: TRBV19
j_call: TRBJ2-5
cdr3_nt: TGTGCCAGTAGTATATCCATGGATGAGACCCAGTACTTC
cdr3_aa: CASSISMDETQYF

clone_size: -
d_call: -
v_call: TRBV7-8
j_call: TRBJ1-1
cdr3_nt: TGTGCCAGCAGCTTAGCTCTAGGATTGAACACTGAAGCTTTCTTT
cdr3_aa: CASSLALGLNTEAFF

clone_size: -
d_call: TRBD1
v_call: TRBV19
j_call: TRBJ1-1
cdr3_nt: TGTGCCAGTAGTCCGACAGGGAGGATGAACACTGAAGCTTTCTTT
cdr3_aa: CASSPTGRMNTEAFF

clone_size: -
d_call: TRBD2
v_call: TRBV7-6
j_call: TRBJ2-3
cdr3_nt: TGTGCCAGCAGCCCGGGACTAGCAACTTCCACAGATACGCAGTATTTT
cdr3_aa: CASSPGLATSTDTQYF

clone_size: -
d_call: -
v_call: TRBV5-4
j_call: TRBJ2-5
cdr3_nt: TGTGCCAGCAGCTTGCATTCGATTGCGGCCCAGTACTTC
cdr3_aa: CASSLHSIAAQYF

clone_size: -
d_call: TRBD2
v_call: TRBV27
j_call: TRBJ2-7
cdr3_nt: TGTGCCAGCAGTTCCGGACTAGCGGCCTCCTACGAGCAGTACTTC
cdr3_aa: CASSSGLAASYEQYF

clone_size: -
d_call: -
v_call: TRBV3-1/TRBV3-2
j_call: TRBJ2-7
cdr3_nt: TGTGCCAGCAGCTCTCCCGCGACATTCCCCCCTTACGAGCAGTACTTC
cdr3_aa: CASSSPATFPPYEQYF

clone_size: -
d_call: -
v_call: TRBV6-2/TRBV6-3
j_call: TRBJ2-6
cdr3_nt: TGTGCCAGCAGCCTACGCCGGGGGCAACTTAGGACTACTGGGGCCAACGTCCTGACTTTC
cdr3_aa: CASSLRRGQLRTTGANVLTF

clone_size: few
d_call: TRBD2
v_call: TRBV11-2
j_call: TRBJ2-7
cdr3_nt: TGTGCCAGCAGCTTAGATCGAGGACTAGCGGCAAACTACGAGCAGTACTTC
cdr3_aa: CASSLDRGLAANYEQYF

clone_size: -
d_call: -
v_call: TRBV11-3
j_call: TRBJ2-7
cdr3_nt: TGTGCCAGCAGCTTGAACCAGGCCTCCGAGCAGTACTTC
cdr3_aa: CASSLNQASEQYF

clone_size: -
d_call: TRBD1
v_call: TRBV4-2
j_call: TRBJ2-7
cdr3_nt: TGTGCCCTAAGGAAAGGGGGACAGGGCTGCGACGAGCAGTACTTC
cdr3_aa: CALRKGGQGCDEQYF

clone_size: -
d_call: -
v_call: TRBV6-5
j_call: TRBJ2-1
cdr3_nt: TGTGCCAGCAGTTACTCGAGGGGAGGCGCCTACAATGAGCAGTTCTTC
cdr3_aa: CASSYSRGGAYNEQFF

clone_size: -
d_call: -
v_call: TRBV19
j_call: TRBJ2-7
cdr3_nt: TGTGCCAGTAGCCTAGGACTGCGCTACGAGCAGTACTTC
cdr3_aa: CASSLGLRYEQYF

clone_size: -
d_call: -
v_call: TRBV19
j_call: TRBJ2-7
cdr3_nt: TGTGCCAGTAGTATAGCCCCTCCCCCGGGGCAGAGGGACCGCGGCGAGCAGTACTTC
cdr3_aa: CASSIAPPPGQRDRGEQYF